These T cell receptor beta chains were read from a single sample in a study of T cell repertoires in cytomegalovirus infection. MiXCR was run by TCRdb on the reads, yielding one entry per CDR3 protein. The sample consists of about 260,000 distinct CDR3 sequences, about 13% of them appearing once. The sample consisted of PBMCs. These receptors all come from a human donor in good health (CMV status not recorded). Some clones in this sample may be carry-over from other donors' samples. Each CDR3 is given with its conserved first and last residue. A D gene is named only where the DNA matches it firmly. The listing skips clone size in some rows; elsewhere it reads once, few, many or a size class.

TRBV7-3	many	TRBJ2-7	TRBD1	TGTGCCAGCAGCTTAGGGACAGGGGGCTTCTACGAGCAGTACTTC	CASSLGTGGFYEQYF
TRBV7-6	many	TRBJ1-6	TRBD1	TGTGCCAGCAGCGTTGGACAGGAAAATTCACCCCTCCACTTT	CASSVGQENSPLHF
TRBV2	few	TRBJ1-3	TRBD1	TGTGCCAGCAGTGAAGGGGTGACAGGGAAGAGAAACACCATATATTTT	CASSEGVTGKRNTIYF
TRBV4-1	NA	TRBJ1-4	NA	TGTGCCAGCAGCCAGCAAGACAGTTTTAATGAAAAACTGTTTTTT	CASSQQDSFNEKLFF
TRBV6-5	few	TRBJ1-6	NA	TGTGCCAGCAGTTACTCGAGGGTCAAAAGCTCCTATAATTCACCCCTCCACTTT	CASSYSRVKSSYNSPLHF
TRBV2	NA	TRBJ1-1	NA	TGTGCCAGCAGTGAAATGGTTAGACCCTCTGCTGAAGCTTTCTTT	CASSEMVRPSAEAFF
TRBV12-3/TRBV12-4	many	TRBJ1-1	TRBD1	TGTGCCAGCAGTTCCCCACTCGACAGGGGAGGGGGCACTGAAGCTTTCTTT	CASSSPLDRGGGTEAFF
TRBV28	NA	TRBJ2-3	NA	TGTGCCAGCAGTGATTTGACGGGACCCCAGTATTTT	CASSDLTGPQYF
TRBV7-2	many	TRBJ1-1	NA	TGTGCCAGCAGCTTAAGCAGGGCGAACACTGAAGCTTTCTTT	CASSLSRANTEAFF
TRBV7-3	many	TRBJ2-2	NA	TGTGCCAGCAGCCCCCCCACACCCGGGGAGCTGTTTTTT	CASSPPTPGELFF
TRBV19	NA	TRBJ1-5	NA	TGTGCCAGTAGTATGGCCCCCCCCCGGGACAGCAATCAGCCCCAGCATTTT	CASSMAPPRDSNQPQHF
TRBV4-2	many	TRBJ2-1	NA	TGTGCCAGCAGCCAAGATCTCGACAGAGCCGCCTACAATGAGCAGTTCTTC	CASSQDLDRAAYNEQFF
TRBV12-3/TRBV12-4	many	TRBJ1-1	NA	TGTGCCAGCAGGGATTACACTGAAGCTTTCTTT	CASRDYTEAFF
TRBV7-2	many	TRBJ2-7	NA	TGTGCCAGCAGCTTAGAGAGGACGGATTTCTCCTACGAGCAGTACTTC	CASSLERTDFSYEQYF
TRBV6-1	NA	TRBJ2-4	TRBD2	TGTGCCGGGGGGAGGGAAAACATTCAGTACTTC	CAGGRENIQYF
TRBV7-3	many	TRBJ2-7	TRBD2	TGTGCCAGCAGCCCTGGGACTAGCGGACGTTACGAGCAGTACTTC	CASSPGTSGRYEQYF
TRBV11-2	many	TRBJ2-1	NA	TGTGCCAGCAGCTTTCCCGGGACCCATTTCCCCTACAATGAGCAGTTCTTC	CASSFPGTHFPYNEQFF
TRBV10-2	many	TRBJ2-5	NA	TGCGCCAGCAGTGTTTTCTTGGAGACCCAGTACTTC	CASSVFLETQYF
TRBV7-3	many	TRBJ2-3	NA	TGTGCCAGCAGCTCCTCCGGAGGGGATACGCAGTATTTT	CASSSSGGDTQYF
TRBV25-1	NA	TRBJ2-3	TRBD2	TGTGCCAGCAGTGAGCACTCGGGACTAGCGGGAGTCACAGATACGCAGTATTTT	CASSEHSGLAGVTDTQYF
TRBV28	NA	TRBJ1-5	NA	TGTGCCAGCAGTTTAAGAACCCAGCCCCAGCATTTT	CASSLRTQPQHF
TRBV7-2	many	TRBJ1-6	NA	TGTGCCAGCAGCTTAGCAGGGGTCGGCTCACCCCTCCACTTT	CASSLAGVGSPLHF
TRBV7-2	many	TRBJ2-1	TRBD1	TGTGCCAGCAGCGCTCGACAGGGCTACAATGAGCAGTTCTTC	CASSARQGYNEQFF
TRBV2	few	TRBJ2-1	NA	TGTGCCAGCAGTGAATTGGGGGCCTATGAGCAGTTCTTC	CASSELGAYEQFF
TRBV19	many	TRBJ2-1	TRBD2	TGTGCCAGTAGTATGACTAGCGGGAGATCCAATGAGCAGTTCTTC	CASSMTSGRSNEQFF
TRBV6-4	NA	TRBJ1-2	TRBD1	TGTGCCAGCGAAACGACAGGGACTGACTATGGCTACACCTTC	CASETTGTDYGYTF
TRBV20-1	many	TRBJ2-1	TRBD2	TGCAGTGCTAGAGATCATGGACTGCCGAGTAGGGGACTAGCGGGCCCCCGGCAGTTCTTC	CSARDHGLPSRGLAGPRQFF